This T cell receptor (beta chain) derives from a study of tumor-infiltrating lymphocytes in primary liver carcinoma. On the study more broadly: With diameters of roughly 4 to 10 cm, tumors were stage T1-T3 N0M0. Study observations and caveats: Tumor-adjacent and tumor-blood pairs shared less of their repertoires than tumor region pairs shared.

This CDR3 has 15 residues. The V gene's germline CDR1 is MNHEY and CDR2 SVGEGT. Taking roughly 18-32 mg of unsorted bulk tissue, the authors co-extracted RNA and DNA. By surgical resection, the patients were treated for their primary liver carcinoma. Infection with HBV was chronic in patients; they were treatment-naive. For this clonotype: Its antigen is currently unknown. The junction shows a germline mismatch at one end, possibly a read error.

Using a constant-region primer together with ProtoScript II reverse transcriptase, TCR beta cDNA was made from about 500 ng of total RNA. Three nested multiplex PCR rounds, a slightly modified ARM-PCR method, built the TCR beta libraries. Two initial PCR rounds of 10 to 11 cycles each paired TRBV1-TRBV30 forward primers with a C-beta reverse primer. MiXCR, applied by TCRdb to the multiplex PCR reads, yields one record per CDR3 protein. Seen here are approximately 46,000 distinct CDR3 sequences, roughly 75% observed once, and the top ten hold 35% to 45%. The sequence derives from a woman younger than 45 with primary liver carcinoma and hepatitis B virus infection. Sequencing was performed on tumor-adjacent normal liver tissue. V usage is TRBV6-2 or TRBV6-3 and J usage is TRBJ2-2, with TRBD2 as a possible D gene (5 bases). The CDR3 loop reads CASSPSWIHTGELSF. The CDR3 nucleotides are TGTGCCAGCAGTCCCAGTTGGATCCACACCGGGGAGCTGTCTTTT.